This TCR beta chain stems from a study of cytomegalovirus exposure and HLA in healthy donors. Study-level findings and limits: The study found most TCR sequences rare, yet found some public TCRs in many donors. According to the study, some 160 TCR beta chains were cytomegalovirus-associated. Earlier analysis yielded a pattern in which most TCR beta V segments were productive about 87% or about 30% of the time. Relative to equally common others, HLA-associated TCR beta chains showed greater clonal expansion in a later analysis.

CDR1 is MNHEY, CDR2 SMNVEV, per germline (reference sequence). V was clipped by 5 bases and J by 5 bases, with 9 bases between them. CDR3 size: 12 residues. PCR employed 60 Vbeta and 13 Jbeta primers. Measured with immunoSEQ multiplex PCR; TCRdb has only the in-frame clones, and not every one. The sample holds 75,000 to 90,000 clones, 60% to 80% seen once. A remark on this clone: The antigen remains unidentified.

This TCR was recovered from a man aged 50-59 years in good health and CMV-seronegative. This chain connects TRBV27 to TRBJ1-2; tentative D call: TRBD1 (5 bases). Sequenced sample: PBMCs. The DNA for the CDR3 is TGTGCCAGCAGTGGCTCAGGGTATGGCTACACCTTC. It specifies CASSGSGYGYTF.